This T cell receptor beta chain derives from a study of PD-L1 blockade in urothelial cancer. Across the study: Atezolizumab 1,200 mg was given intravenously every 3 weeks, starting 2014. A median about 140,000 T cells were found in blood samples.

Profiled with immunoSEQ multiplex PCR; TCRdb holds only in-frame clones, not every one. The sample has about 110,000 clones; 75% to 95% are singletons. Regarding time point: peripheral blood 6 weeks after treatment start. Diagnoses among patients were locally advanced or metastatic urothelial carcinoma. The CDR3 runs 17 residues. Looked up from germline, CDR1 is KGHSH and CDR2 is LQKENI. J gave up 5 bases and V 0 bases, and 9 bases lay outside the gene matches. This clonotype originated in a man aged 55 to 70 with urothelial cancer. The chain carries TRBV18 and TRBJ2-5; 10 bases map to TRBD2. This specimen consisted of PBMCs, obtained around atezolizumab (anti-PD-L1) treatment. The CDR3 nucleotides read TGTGCCAGCTCACCACCCTCTAGCGGGAGATTCATCGAGACCCAGTACTTC. It encodes CASSPPSSGRFIETQYF.